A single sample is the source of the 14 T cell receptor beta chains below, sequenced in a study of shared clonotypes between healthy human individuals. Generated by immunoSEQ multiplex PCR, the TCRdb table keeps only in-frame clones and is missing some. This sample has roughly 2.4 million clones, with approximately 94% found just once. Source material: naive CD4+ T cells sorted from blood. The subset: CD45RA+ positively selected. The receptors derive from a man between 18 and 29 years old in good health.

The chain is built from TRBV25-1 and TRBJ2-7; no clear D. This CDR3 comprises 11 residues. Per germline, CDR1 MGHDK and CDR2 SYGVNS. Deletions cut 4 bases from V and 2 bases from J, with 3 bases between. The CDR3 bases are TGTGCCAGCAGTGGAACCTACGAGCAGTACTTC. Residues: CASSGTYEQYF.

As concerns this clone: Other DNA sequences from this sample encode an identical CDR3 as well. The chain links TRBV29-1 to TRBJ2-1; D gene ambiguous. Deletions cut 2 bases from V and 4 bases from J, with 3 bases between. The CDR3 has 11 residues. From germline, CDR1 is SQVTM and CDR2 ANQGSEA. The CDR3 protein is CSVESYNEQFF. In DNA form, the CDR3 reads TGCAGCGTTGAAAGTTACAATGAGCAGTTCTTC.

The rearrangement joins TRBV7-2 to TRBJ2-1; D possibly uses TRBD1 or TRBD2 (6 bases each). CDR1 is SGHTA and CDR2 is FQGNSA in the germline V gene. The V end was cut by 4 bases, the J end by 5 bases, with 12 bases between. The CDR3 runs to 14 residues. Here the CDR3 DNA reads TGTGCCAGCAGCTGGGGGGCGGAGAACAATGAGCAGTTCTTC. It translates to CASSWGAENNEQFF.

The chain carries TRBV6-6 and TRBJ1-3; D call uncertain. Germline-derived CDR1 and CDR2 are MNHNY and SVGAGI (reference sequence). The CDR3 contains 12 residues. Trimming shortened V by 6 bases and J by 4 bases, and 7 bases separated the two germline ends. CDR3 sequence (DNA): TGTGCCAGCAGGTCCGGAGGAAACACCATATATTTT. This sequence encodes CASRSGGNTIYF.

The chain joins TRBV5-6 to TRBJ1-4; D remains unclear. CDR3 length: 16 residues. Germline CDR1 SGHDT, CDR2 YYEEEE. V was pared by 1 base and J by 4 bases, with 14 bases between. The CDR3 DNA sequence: TGTGCCAGCAGCTTGTTTAATCGGCTTTTTAATGAAAAACTGTTTTTT. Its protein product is CASSLFNRLFNEKLFF. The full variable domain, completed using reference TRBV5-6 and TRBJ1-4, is DAGVTQSPTHLIKTRGQQVTLRCSPKSGHDTVSWYQQALGQGPQFIFQYYEEEERQRGNFPDRFSGHQFPNYSSELNVNALLLGDSALYLCASSLFNRLFNEKLFFGSGTQLSVL.

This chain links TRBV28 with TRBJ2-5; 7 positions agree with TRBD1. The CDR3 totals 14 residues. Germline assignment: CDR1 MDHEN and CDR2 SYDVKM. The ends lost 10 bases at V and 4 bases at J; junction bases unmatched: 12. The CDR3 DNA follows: TGTGCCACCGAGCTTCGATACAGGGGAGAGACCCAGTACTTC. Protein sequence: CATELRYRGETQYF.

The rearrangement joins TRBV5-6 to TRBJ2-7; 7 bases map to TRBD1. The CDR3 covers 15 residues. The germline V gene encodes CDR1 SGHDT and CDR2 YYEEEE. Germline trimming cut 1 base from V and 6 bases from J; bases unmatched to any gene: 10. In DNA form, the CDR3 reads TGTGCCAGCAGCTTGAGACAGGGCCGATGGGCCGAGCAGTACTTC. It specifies CASSLRQGRWAEQYF.

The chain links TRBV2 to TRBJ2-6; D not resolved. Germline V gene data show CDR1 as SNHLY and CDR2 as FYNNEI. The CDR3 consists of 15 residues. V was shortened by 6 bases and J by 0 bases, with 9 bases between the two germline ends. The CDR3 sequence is CASSEQSSGANVLTF. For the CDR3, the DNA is TGTGCCAGCAGCGAACAAAGCTCTGGGGCCAACGTCCTGACTTTC. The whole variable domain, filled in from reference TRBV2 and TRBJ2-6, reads EPEVTQTPSHQVTQMGQEVILRCVPISNHLYFYWYRQILGQKVEFLVSFYNNEISEKSEIFDDQFSVERPDGSNFTLKIRSTKLEDSAMYFCASSEQSSGANVLTFGAGSRLTVL.

This CDR3 is CASTPGQGSYEQYF. CDR3 DNA sequence: TGTGCCAGCACACCGGGACAGGGATCCTACGAGCAGTACTTC. V gene TRBV28 combines with J gene TRBJ2-7; 9 positions agree with TRBD1. Germline trimming cut 7 bases from V and 1 base from J; bases unmatched to any gene: 5. The CDR3 covers 14 residues. Per germline, CDR1 MDHEN and CDR2 SYDVKM.

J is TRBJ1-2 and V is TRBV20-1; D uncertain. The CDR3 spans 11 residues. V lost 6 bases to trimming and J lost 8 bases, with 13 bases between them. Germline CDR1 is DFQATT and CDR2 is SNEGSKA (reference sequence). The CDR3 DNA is TGCAGTGCCCCGTTAGCGGGCGGCTACACCTTC. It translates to CSAPLAGGYTF.

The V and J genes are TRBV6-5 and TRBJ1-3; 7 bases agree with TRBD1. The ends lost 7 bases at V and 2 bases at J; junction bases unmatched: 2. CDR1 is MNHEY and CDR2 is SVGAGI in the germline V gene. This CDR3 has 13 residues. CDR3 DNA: TGTGCCAGCATCGACAGGGCTGGAAACACCATATATTTT. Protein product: CASIDRAGNTIYF.

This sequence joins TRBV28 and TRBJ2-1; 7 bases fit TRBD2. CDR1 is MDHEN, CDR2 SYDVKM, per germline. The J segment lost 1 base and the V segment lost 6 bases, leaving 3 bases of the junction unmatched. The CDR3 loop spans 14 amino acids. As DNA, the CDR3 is TGTGCCAGCAGGGGAGGGGAGTCCTACAATGAGCAGTTCTTC. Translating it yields CASRGGESYNEQFF.

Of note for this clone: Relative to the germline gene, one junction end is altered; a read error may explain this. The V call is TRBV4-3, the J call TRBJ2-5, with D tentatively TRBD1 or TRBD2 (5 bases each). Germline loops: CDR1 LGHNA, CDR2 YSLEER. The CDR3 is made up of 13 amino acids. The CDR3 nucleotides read TGCGCCAGCAGCCAAGACGGGGTGGGGACCCGGTACTTC. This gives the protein CASSQDGVGTRYF.

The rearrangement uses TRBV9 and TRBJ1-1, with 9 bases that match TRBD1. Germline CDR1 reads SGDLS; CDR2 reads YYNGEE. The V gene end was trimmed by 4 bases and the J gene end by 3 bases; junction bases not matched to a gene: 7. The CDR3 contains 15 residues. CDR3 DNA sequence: TGTGCCAGCAGCCAACAGGGGGCGGGAGACACTGAAGCTTTCTTT. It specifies CASSQQGAGDTEAFF.